These 21 T cell receptor beta chains were all obtained from the same sample, sequenced in a study of shared clonotypes between healthy human individuals. Assay: immunoSEQ multiplex PCR; the TCRdb copy retains only in-frame clones and omits some. The sample has about half a million clones; 70% to 85% are singletons. The specimen sequenced was PBMCs. All receptors come from a woman in her thirties or forties in good health. Some clones in this sample may be carry-over from other donors' samples.

This chain joins TRBV7-8 and TRBJ1-1; 7 bases line up with TRBD1. The V gene's germline CDR1 is SGHVS and CDR2 FQNEAQ. V gave up 5 bases and J gave up 1 base; unmatched junction bases: 4. The CDR3 spans 14 residues. CDR3 residues: CASSGRTGNTEAFF. CDR3 bases: TGTGCCAGCAGCGGGCGGACAGGGAACACTGAAGCTTTCTTT.

A word on this clone: A far larger clone lies a single base away; this is likely a read error. The conserved closing phenylalanine or tryptophan is absent in this CDR3, likely reflecting a read error. V gene TRBV2 combines with J gene TRBJ1-1; D is uncertain. V lost 0 bases and J 5 bases, leaving 10 bases between the germline ends. Germline assignment: CDR1 SNHLY and CDR2 FYNNEI. The CDR3 loop spans 14 amino acids. The CDR3 DNA sequence: TGTGCCAGCAGTGAAGCTGTAAAACTGACTGAAGCTTTCCTT. It encodes CASSEAVKLTEAFL.

The J gene is TRBJ2-1, the V gene TRBV18, with a possible D match to TRBD1 (5 bases). This CDR3 has 15 amino acids. The germline V gene has CDR1 KGHSH and CDR2 LQKENI. V shed 0 bases and J shed 9 bases, with 15 bases lying between them. DNA for the CDR3: TGTGCCAGCTCACCACCGGCAGGGCAATGGAGTGAGCAGTTCTTC. This gives the protein CASSPPAGQWSEQFF.

This chain links TRBV7-9 with TRBJ2-1, with 8 positions matching TRBD1. V was pared by 5 bases and J by 12 bases, with 6 bases of the junction left unmatched. The CDR3 spans 12 residues. Germline lookup yields CDR1 SEHNR and CDR2 FQNEAQ (reference sequence). CDR3 region: CASSPSDRGQFF. The CDR3 bases are TGTGCCAGCAGCCCCAGCGACAGGGGGCAGTTCTTC.

The rearrangement uses TRBV23-1 and TRBJ2-7; 13 bases align to TRBD2. TRBV23-1 belongs to the ORF category, with a function that is uncertain. V lost 11 bases, J lost 2 bases, and 24 bases stayed unmatched. CDR3 length: 20 residues. CDR3 nucleotides: TGCGCCTGTCCGAGAGGGAGGGGACAACCGACTAGCGGGAGGACCTACGAGCAGTACTTC. Amino acid sequence: CACPRGRGQPTSGRTYEQYF.

This clone was picked up a small number of times. This chain connects TRBV27 to TRBJ2-7; 8 bases agree with TRBD2. The CDR3 runs to 13 residues. Trimming cost V 3 bases and J 5 bases; bases outside gene matches: 3. Germline lookup yields CDR1 MNHEY and CDR2 SMNVEV (reference sequence). The CDR3, as DNA: TGTGCCAGCAGTTTTCGGGAGGGTGACGAGCAGTACTTC. Its protein is CASSFREGDEQYF.

The chain carries TRBV7-9 and TRBJ2-1; 9 bases align to TRBD2. The germline V gene has CDR1 SEHNR and CDR2 FQNEAQ (reference sequence). This CDR3 contains 16 residues. V dropped 6 bases and J dropped 8; count of bases not matched to a gene: 14. CDR3 DNA sequence: TGTGCCAGCAGTCATAGCGGGAGCGGATCGGAGGATGAGCAGTTCTTC. This codes for CASSHSGSGSEDEQFF.

The chain recombines TRBV28 with TRBJ2-7; D unresolved. There are 13 residues in the CDR3. Trimming took off 7 bases at V and 6 bases at J, with 16 bases between the two ends. CDR1 is MDHEN, CDR2 SYDVKM, per germline. CDR3 in amino acids: CASTPHRESEQYF. CDR3 DNA: TGTGCCAGCACCCCCCATCGTGAGAGCGAGCAGTACTTC.

This clone was counted a single time. The V gene is TRBV29-1, the J gene TRBJ1-2; D remains unclear. This CDR3 has 12 amino acids. From germline, CDR1 is SQVTM and CDR2 ANQGSEA. Trimming shortened V by 5 bases and J by 8 bases, and 15 bases separated the two germline ends. The CDR3 reads CSVLSTYGGYTF. CDR3 sequence (DNA): TGCAGCGTTCTTTCGACATATGGAGGCTACACCTTC.

The rearrangement joins TRBV27 to TRBJ1-2; tentative D call: TRBD1 (5 bases). V lost 2 bases and J lost 2, with 12 bases in between. CDR3 length: 15 residues. The germline V gene has CDR1 MNHEY and CDR2 SMNVEV (reference sequence). The chain's CDR3 is CASSLSWQGNYGYTF. The CDR3 DNA sequence: TGTGCCAGCAGTTTAAGCTGGCAGGGAAACTATGGCTACACCTTC.

The chain couples TRBV28 to TRBJ1-2, with a tentative D call TRBD1 (5 bases). V dropped 5 bases and J dropped 4 bases, with 8 bases sitting between them. CDR1 and CDR2 from the germline V gene are MDHEN and SYDVKM. The CDR3 loop spans 12 amino acids. The CDR3 reads CASSRGTYGYTF. The CDR3 DNA reads TGTGCCAGCAGTCGAGGGACCTATGGCTACACCTTC.

The chain uses TRBV15 and TRBJ2-7; D not certain. The CDR3 has 16 residues. Germline CDR1 reads LNHNV; CDR2 reads YYDKDF (reference sequence). V gave up 0 bases and J gave up 6 bases, with 18 bases separating them. The CDR3 region is CATSRDTQPGLGEQYF. CDR3 nucleotide sequence: TGTGCCACCAGCAGAGACACTCAACCAGGCCTCGGCGAGCAGTACTTC. The whole variable domain, filled in from reference TRBV15 and TRBJ2-7, reads DAMVIQNPRYQVTQFGKPVTLSCSQTLNHNVMYWYQQKSSQAPKLLFHYYDKDFNNEADTPDNFQSRRPNTSFCFLDIRSPGLGDTAMYLCATSRDTQPGLGEQYFGPGTRLTVT.

This sequence joins TRBV30 and TRBJ2-7; D might be TRBD1 or TRBD2, each matching 5 bases. V lost 2 bases to trimming and J lost 4 bases, with 12 bases between them. The CDR3 consists of 13 residues. Germline V CDR1 and CDR2: GTSNPN, SVGIG (reference sequence). As DNA, the CDR3 is TGTGCCTGGAGTCGTAGGGGAGTATACGAGCAGTACTTC. Its translation is CAWSRRGVYEQYF. Complete variable domain (other parts from reference TRBV30 and TRBJ2-7): SQTIHQWPATLVQPVGSPLSLECTVEGTSNPNLYWYRQAAGRGLQLLFYSVGIGQISSEVPQNLSASRPQDRQFILSSKKLLLSDSGFYLCAWSRRGVYEQYFGPGTRLTVT.

The chain couples TRBV6-5 to TRBJ1-1; D call uncertain. The CDR3 has 12 amino acids. Germline V gives CDR1 MNHEY, CDR2 SVGAGI. Trimming cost V 7 bases and J 4 bases, with 10 bases left between them. The CDR3: CASNTVGTEAFF. Written as DNA, the CDR3 is TGTGCCAGCAATACTGTTGGCACTGAAGCTTTCTTT.

This clone showed up just once. The gene calls are TRBV18 and TRBJ2-2; 9 bases map to TRBD1. V was clipped by 4 bases and J by 5 bases; unmatched bases: 5. The CDR3 extends over 15 amino acids. Germline lookup yields CDR1 KGHSH and CDR2 LQKENI. The CDR3: CASSRGTGRTGELFF. CDR3 nucleotide sequence: TGTGCCAGCTCACGGGGGACAGGGCGGACCGGGGAGCTGTTTTTT. The whole variable domain, filled in from reference TRBV18 and TRBJ2-2, reads NAGVMQNPRHLVRRRGQEARLRCSPMKGHSHVYWYRQLPEEGLKFMVYLQKENIIDESGMPKERFSAEFPKEGPSILRIQQVVRGDSAAYFCASSRGTGRTGELFFGEGSRLTVL.

CDR3 residues: CAYVRWGSADTQYF. For the CDR3, the DNA is TGTGCCTACGTTCGGTGGGGGAGCGCAGATACGCAGTATTTT. The J gene is TRBJ2-3, the V gene TRBV5-4; tentatively, D is TRBD1 or TRBD2 (5 bases each). The germline V gene has CDR1 SGHNT and CDR2 YYREEE (reference sequence). V lost 10 bases and J lost 4, with 19 bases in between. The CDR3 is 14 residues long.

This clone was picked up a small number of times. The chain joins TRBV4-1 to TRBJ1-5, with unresolved D. Trimming shortened V by 1 base and J by 4 bases, and 5 bases separated the two germline ends. In germline, CDR1 is MGHRA, CDR2 YSYEKL. CDR3 length: 13 amino acids. CDR3 DNA: TGCGCCAGCAGCCAAGTTCTTAATCAGCCCCAGCATTTT. Amino acid sequence: CASSQVLNQPQHF.

As to this clone: Other DNA variants within this sample encode the same CDR3. The chain links TRBV18 to TRBJ1-2, with unresolved D. This CDR3 has 13 residues. Trimming pared 2 bases from V and 3 bases from J, leaving 7 bases between. CDR1 and CDR2 (germline): KGHSH, LQKENI. CDR3 loop: CASSPAGDYGYTF. The CDR3 region has the DNA TGTGCCAGCTCACCAGCCGGGGACTATGGCTACACCTTC.

This sequence joins TRBV28 and TRBJ1-1; perhaps TRBD1 as D (5 bases). The CDR3 loop spans 13 amino acids. Germline CDR1 and CDR2: MDHEN and SYDVKM. The V gene lost 6 bases and the J gene lost 0 bases, with 8 bases spanning the gap. The CDR3 bases are TGTGCCAGCAGAGAGGGGATGAACACTGAAGCTTTCTTT. Translated: CASREGMNTEAFF.

The chain links TRBV5-5 to TRBJ2-2; no firm D call. Germline V gene sequence: CDR1 SGHKS, CDR2 YYEKEE (reference sequence). CDR3 length: 14 residues. V was trimmed by 7 bases and J by 0 bases, leaving 10 bases between them. CDR3 residues: CASAHTTNTGELFF. The CDR3 coding sequence is TGTGCCAGCGCACATACAACGAACACCGGGGAGCTGTTTTTT.

The chain has TRBV5-1 and TRBJ2-2; possible D gene TRBD1, 6 bases. Germline-derived CDR1 and CDR2 are SGHRS and YFSETQ. This CDR3 has 17 residues. V lost 6 bases, J lost 2 bases, and 20 bases lay in between. DNA for the CDR3: TGCGCCAGCAACCCGGACAGCTACCCACCAAACACCGGGGAGCTGTTTTTT. As protein: CASNPDSYPPNTGELFF. Filled out from reference TRBV5-1 and TRBJ2-2, the complete variable domain reads KAGVTQTPRYLIKTRGQQVTLSCSPISGHRSVSWYQQTPGQGLQFLFEYFSETQRNKGNFPGRFSGRQFSNSRSEMNVSTLELGDSALYLCASNPDSYPPNTGELFFGEGSRLTVL.